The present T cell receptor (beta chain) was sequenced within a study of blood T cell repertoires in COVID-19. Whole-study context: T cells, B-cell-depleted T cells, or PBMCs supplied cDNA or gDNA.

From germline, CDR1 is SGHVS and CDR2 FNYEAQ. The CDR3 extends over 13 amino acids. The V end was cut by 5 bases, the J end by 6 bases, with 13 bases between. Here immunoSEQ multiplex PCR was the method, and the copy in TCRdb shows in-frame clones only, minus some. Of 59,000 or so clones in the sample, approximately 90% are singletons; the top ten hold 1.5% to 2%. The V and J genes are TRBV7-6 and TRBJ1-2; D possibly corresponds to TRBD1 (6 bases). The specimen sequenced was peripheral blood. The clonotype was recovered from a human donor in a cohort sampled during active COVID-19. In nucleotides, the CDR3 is TGTGCCAGCAGCCAATTACAGGGTGATGGCTACACCTTC. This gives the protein CASSQLQGDGYTF.